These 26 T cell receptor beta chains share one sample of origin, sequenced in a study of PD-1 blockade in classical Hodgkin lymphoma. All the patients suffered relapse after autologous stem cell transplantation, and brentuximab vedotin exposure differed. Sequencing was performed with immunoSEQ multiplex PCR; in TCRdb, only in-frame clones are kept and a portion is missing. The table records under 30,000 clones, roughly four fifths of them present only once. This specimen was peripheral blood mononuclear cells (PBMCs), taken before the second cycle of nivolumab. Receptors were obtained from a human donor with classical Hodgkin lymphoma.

The CDR3 sequence is CASTLNTEAFF. In nucleotides, the CDR3 is TGTGCCAGCACCCTGAACACTGAAGCTTTCTTT. V usage is TRBV6-6 and J usage is TRBJ1-1; D uncertain. CDR3 length equals 11 residues. CDR1 is MNHNY, CDR2 SVGAGI, per germline (reference sequence). Trimming removed 7 bases at V and 0 bases at J, with 3 bases between.

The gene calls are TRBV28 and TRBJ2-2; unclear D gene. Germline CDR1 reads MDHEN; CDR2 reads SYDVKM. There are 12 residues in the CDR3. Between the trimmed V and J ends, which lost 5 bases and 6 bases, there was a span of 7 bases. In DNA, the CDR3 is TGTGCCAGCAGTCTCCCTCCCGGGGAGCTGTTTTTT. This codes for CASSLPPGELFF.

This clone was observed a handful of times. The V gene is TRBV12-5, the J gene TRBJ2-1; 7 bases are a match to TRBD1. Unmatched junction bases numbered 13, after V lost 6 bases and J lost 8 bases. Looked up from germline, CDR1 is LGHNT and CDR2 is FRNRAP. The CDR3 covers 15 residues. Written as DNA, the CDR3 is TGTGCTAGTGGCCCTTACCTGACAGGGATGGATGAGCAGTTCTTC. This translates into CASGPYLTGMDEQFF.

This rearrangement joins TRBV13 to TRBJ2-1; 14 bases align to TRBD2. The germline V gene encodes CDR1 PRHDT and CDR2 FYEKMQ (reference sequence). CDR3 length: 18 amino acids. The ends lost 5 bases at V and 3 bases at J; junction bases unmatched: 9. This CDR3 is CASSPGLAGGFLYNEQFF. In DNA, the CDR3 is TGTGCCAGCAGCCCCGGACTAGCGGGGGGCTTTCTCTACAATGAGCAGTTCTTC.

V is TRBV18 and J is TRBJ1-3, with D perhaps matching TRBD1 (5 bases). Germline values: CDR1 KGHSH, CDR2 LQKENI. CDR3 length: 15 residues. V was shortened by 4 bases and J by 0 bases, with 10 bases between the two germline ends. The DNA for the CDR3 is TGTGCCAGCTCACAGGGGCGAATCTCTGGAAACACCATATATTTT. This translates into CASSQGRISGNTIYF.

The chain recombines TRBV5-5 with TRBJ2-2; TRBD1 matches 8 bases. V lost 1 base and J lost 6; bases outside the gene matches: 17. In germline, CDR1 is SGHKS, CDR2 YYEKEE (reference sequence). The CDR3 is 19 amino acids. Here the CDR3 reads CASSLRPSSGQATPGELFF. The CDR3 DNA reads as TGTGCCAGCAGCTTGAGGCCATCCTCGGGACAGGCAACTCCCGGGGAGCTGTTTTTT.

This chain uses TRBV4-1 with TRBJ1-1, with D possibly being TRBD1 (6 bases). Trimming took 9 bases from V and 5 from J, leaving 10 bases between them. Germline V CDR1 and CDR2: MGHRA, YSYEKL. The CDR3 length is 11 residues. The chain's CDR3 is CASTQGTEAFF. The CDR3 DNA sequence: TGCGCCAGTACTCAGGGGACTGAAGCTTTCTTT.

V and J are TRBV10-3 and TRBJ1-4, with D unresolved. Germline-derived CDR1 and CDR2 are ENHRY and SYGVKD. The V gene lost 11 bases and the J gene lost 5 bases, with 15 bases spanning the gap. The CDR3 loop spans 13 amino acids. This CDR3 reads CAGLTSHNEKLFF. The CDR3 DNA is TGTGCCGGCCTGACGAGTCACAATGAAAAACTGTTTTTT.

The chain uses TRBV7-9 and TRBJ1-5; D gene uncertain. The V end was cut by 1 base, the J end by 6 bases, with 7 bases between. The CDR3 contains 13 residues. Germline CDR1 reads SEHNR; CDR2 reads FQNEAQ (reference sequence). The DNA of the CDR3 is TGTGCCAGCAGCTTAGTTGTAGGTCAGCCCCAGCATTTT. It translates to CASSLVVGQPQHF. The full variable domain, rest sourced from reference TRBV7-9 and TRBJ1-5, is DTGVSQNPRHKITKRGQNVTFRCDPISEHNRLYWYRQTLGQGPEFLTYFQNEAQLEKSRLLSDRFSAERPKGSFSTLEIQRTEQGDSAMYLCASSLVVGQPQHFGDGTRLSIL.

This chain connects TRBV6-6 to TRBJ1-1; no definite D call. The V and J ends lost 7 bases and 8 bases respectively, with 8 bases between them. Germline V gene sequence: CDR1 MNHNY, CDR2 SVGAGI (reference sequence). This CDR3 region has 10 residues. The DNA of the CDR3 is TGTGCCAGCATCGGGATGGAAGCTTTCTTT. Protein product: CASIGMEAFF.

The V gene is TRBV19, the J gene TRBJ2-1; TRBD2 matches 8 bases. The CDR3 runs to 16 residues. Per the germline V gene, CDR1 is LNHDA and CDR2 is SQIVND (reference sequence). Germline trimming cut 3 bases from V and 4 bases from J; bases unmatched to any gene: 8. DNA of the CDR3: TGTGCCAGTAGTATCCTGGCGGGGGGTGCATACAATGAGCAGTTCTTC. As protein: CASSILAGGAYNEQFF.

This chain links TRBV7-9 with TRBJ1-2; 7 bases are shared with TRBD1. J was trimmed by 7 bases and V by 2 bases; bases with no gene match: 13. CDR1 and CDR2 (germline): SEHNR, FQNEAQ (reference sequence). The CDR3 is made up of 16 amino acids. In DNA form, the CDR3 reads TGTGCCAGCAGCTTAAAAGGGGCAGGGGGGTTCAGTGGCTACACCTTC. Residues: CASSLKGAGGFSGYTF. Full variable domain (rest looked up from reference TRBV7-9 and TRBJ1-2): DTGVSQNPRHKITKRGQNVTFRCDPISEHNRLYWYRQTLGQGPEFLTYFQNEAQLEKSRLLSDRFSAERPKGSFSTLEIQRTEQGDSAMYLCASSLKGAGGFSGYTFGSGTRLTVV.

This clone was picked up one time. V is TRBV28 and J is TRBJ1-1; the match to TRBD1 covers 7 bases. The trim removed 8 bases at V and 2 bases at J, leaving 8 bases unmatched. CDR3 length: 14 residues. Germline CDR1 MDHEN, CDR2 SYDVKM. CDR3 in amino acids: CASATGAINTEAFF. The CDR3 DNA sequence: TGTGCCAGCGCTACAGGGGCTATCAACACTGAAGCTTTCTTT.

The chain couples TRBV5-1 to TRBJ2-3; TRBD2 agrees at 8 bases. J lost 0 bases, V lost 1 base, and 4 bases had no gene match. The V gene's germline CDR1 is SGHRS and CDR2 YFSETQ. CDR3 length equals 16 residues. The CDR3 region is CASSLRSGGSTDTQYF. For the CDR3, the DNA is TGCGCCAGCAGCTTGCGGAGCGGGGGAAGCACAGATACGCAGTATTTT.

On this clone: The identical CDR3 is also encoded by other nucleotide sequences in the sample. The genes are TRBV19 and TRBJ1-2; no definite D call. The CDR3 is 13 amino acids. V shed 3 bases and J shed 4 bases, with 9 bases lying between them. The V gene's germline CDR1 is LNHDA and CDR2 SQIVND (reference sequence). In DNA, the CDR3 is TGTGCCAGTAGTATTGGAGCAGCCTATGGCTACACCTTC. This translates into CASSIGAAYGYTF.

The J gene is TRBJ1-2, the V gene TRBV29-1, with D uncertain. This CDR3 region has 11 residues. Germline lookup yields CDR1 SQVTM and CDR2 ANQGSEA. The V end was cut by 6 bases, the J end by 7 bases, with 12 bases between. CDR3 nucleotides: TGCAGCGTCGCGCAACCGTCTGGCTACACCTTC. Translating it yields CSVAQPSGYTF. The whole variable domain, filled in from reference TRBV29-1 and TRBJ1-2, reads SAVISQKPSRDICQRGTSLTIQCQVDSQVTMMFWYRQQPGQSLTLIATANQGSEATYESGFVIDKFPISRPNLTFSTLTVSNMSPEDSSIYLCSVAQPSGYTFGSGTRLTVV.

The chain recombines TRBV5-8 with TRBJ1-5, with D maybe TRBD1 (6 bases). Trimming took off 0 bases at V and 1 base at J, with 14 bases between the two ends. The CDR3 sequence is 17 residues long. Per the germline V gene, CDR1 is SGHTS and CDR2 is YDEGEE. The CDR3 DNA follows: TGTGCCAGCAGCTTGGTTTTATGGGGACAAAGCAATCAGCCCCAGCATTTT. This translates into CASSLVLWGQSNQPQHF. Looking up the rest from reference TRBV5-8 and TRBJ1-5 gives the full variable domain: EAGVTQSPTHLIKTRGQQATLRCSPISGHTSVYWYQQALGLGLQFLLWYDEGEERNRGNFPPRFSGRQFPNYSSELNVNALELEDSALYLCASSLVLWGQSNQPQHFGDGTRLSIL.

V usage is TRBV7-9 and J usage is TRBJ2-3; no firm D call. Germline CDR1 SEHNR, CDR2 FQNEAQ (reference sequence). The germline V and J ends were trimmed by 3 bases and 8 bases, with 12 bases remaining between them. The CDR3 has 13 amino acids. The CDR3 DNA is TGTGCCAGCAGCTTTTCTTCCCTTCGTACGCAGTATTTT. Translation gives CASSFSSLRTQYF.

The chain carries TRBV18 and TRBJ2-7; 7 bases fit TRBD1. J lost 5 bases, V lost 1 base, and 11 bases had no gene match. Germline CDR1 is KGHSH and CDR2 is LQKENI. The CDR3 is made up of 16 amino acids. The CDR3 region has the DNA TGTGCCAGCTCACCACTTTCACAGGGGAAAGAGAACGAGCAGTACTTC. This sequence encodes CASSPLSQGKENEQYF. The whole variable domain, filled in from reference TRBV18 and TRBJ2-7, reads NAGVMQNPRHLVRRRGQEARLRCSPMKGHSHVYWYRQLPEEGLKFMVYLQKENIIDESGMPKERFSAEFPKEGPSILRIQQVVRGDSAAYFCASSPLSQGKENEQYFGPGTRLTVT.

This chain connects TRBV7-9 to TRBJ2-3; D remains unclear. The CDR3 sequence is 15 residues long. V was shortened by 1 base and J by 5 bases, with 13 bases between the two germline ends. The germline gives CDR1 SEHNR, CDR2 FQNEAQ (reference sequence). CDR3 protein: CASSLDGGWEDTQYF. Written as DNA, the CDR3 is TGTGCCAGCAGCTTAGATGGCGGTTGGGAAGATACGCAGTATTTT.

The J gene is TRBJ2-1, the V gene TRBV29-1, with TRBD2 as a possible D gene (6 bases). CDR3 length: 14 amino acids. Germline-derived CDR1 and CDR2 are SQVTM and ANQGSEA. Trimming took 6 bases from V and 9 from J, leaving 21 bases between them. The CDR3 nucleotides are TGCAGCGTCCACGGGGGTCGCGATTGGAGTGAGCAGTTCTTC. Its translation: CSVHGGRDWSEQFF.

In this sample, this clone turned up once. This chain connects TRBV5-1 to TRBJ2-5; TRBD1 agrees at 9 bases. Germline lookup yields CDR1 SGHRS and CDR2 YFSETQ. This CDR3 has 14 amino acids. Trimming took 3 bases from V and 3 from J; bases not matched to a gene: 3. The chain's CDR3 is CASSWGDREETQYF. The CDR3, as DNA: TGCGCCAGCAGCTGGGGGGACAGGGAAGAGACCCAGTACTTC.

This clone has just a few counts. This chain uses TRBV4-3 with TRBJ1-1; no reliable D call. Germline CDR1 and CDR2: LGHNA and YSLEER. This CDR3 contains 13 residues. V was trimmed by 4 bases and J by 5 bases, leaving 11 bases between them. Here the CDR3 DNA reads TGCGCCAGCAGCCCCCGAGGAGCAACTGAAGCTTTCTTT. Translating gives CASSPRGATEAFF.

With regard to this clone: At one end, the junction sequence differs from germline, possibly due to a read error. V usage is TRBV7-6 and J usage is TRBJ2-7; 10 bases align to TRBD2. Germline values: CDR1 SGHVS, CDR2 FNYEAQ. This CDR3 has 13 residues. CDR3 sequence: CASSLAGDREQYF. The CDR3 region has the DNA TGTGCCAGCAGCCTAGCGGGGGACAGGGAGCAGTACTTC.

The CDR3 here is CASRVTGTDTQYF. CDR3 DNA sequence: TGTGCCAGCAGGGTGACAGGGACAGATACGCAGTATTTT. The chain couples TRBV28 to TRBJ2-3; TRBD1 agrees at 7 bases. CDR3 length: 13 residues. The germline gives CDR1 MDHEN, CDR2 SYDVKM. V dropped 6 bases and J dropped 3; count of bases not matched to a gene: 3.

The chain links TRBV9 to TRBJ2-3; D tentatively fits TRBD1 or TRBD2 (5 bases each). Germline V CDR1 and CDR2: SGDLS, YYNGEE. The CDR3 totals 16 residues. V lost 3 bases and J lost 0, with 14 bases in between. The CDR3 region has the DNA TGTGCCAGCAGCGGGGGCGAGGGCTCTAGCACAGATACGCAGTATTTT. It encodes CASSGGEGSSTDTQYF.